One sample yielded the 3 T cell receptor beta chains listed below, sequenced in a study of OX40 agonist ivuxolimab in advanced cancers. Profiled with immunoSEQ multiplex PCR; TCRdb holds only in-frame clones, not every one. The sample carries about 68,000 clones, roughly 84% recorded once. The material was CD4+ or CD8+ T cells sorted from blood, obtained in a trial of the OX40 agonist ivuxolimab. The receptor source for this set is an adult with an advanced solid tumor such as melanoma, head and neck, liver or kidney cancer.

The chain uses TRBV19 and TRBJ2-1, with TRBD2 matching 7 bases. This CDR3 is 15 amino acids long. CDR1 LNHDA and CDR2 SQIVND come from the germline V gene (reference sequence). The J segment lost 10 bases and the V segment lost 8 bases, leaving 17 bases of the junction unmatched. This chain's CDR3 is CASGLQAGGGKEQFF. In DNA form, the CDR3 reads TGTGCCAGTGGTTTGCAGGCTGGCGGGGGAAAAGAGCAGTTCTTC. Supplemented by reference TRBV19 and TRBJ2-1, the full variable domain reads DGGITQSPKYLFRKEGQNVTLSCEQNLNHDAMYWYRQDPGQGLRLIYYSQIVNDFQKGDIAEGYSVSREKKESFPLTVTSAQKNPTAFYLCASGLQAGGGKEQFFGPGTRLTVL.

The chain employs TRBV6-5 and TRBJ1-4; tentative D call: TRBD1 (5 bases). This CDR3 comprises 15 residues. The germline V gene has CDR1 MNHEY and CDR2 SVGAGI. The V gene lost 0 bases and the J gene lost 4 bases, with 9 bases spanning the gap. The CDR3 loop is CASSYSGVFNEKLFF. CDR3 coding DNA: TGTGCCAGCAGTTACTCGGGGGTCTTTAATGAAAAACTGTTTTTT.

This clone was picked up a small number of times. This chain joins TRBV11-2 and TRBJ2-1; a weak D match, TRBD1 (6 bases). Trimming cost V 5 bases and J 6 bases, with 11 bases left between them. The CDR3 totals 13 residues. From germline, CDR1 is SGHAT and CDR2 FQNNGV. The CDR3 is CASSPGVANEQFF. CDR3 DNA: TGTGCCAGCAGCCCAGGGGTCGCCAATGAGCAGTTCTTC.